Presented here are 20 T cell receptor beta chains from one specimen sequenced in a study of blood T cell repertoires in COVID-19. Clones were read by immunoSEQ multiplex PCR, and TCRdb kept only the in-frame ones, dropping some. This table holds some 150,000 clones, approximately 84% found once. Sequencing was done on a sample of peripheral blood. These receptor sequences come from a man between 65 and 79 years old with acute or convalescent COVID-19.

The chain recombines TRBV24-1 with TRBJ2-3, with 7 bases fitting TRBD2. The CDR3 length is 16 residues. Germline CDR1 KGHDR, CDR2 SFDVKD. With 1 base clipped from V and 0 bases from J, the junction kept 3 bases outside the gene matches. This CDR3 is CATSDLAGSSTDTQYF. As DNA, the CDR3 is TGTGCCACCAGTGATTTAGCGGGGTCTAGCACAGATACGCAGTATTTT.

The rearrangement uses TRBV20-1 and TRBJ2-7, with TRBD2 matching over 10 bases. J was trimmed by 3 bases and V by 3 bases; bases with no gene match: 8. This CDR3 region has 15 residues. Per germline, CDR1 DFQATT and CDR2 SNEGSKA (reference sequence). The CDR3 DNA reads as TGCAGTGCTAGTAGCTCTAGCGGGGGTATCTACGAGCAGTACTTC. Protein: CSASSSSGGIYEQYF.

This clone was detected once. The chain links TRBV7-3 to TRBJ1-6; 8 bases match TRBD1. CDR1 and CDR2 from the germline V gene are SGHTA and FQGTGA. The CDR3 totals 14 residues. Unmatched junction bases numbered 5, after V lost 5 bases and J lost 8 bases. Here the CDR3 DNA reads TGTGCCAGCAGCGCGACAGGGGTGGATTCACCCCTCCACTTT. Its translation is CASSATGVDSPLHF.

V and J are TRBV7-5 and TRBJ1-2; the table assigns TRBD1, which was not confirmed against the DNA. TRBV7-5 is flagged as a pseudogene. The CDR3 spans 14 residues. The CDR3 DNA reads TGTGCCAGAAGCTTATGCAGGGCCCACTATGGCTACACCTTC. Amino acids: CARSLCRAHYGYTF.

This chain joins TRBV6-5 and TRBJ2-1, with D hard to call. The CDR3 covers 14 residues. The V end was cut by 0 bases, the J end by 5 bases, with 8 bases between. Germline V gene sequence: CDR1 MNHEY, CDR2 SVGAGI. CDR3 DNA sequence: TGTGCCAGCAGTTACTCGTACTCGAACAATGAGCAGTTCTTC. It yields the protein CASSYSYSNNEQFF.

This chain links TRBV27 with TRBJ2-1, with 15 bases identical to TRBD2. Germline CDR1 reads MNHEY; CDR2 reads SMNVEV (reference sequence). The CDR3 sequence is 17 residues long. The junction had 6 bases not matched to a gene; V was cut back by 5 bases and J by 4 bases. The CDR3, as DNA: TGTGCCAGCAGTCGCCTCGGGACTAGCGGGGGGTACAATGAGCAGTTCTTC. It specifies CASSRLGTSGGYNEQFF.

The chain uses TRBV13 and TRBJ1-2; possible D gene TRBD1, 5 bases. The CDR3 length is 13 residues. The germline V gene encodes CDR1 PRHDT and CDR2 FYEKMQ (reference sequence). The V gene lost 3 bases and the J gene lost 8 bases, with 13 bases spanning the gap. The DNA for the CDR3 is TGTGCCAGCAGCTTTGGGACTTCTGAGGGCTACACCTTC. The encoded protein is CASSFGTSEGYTF.

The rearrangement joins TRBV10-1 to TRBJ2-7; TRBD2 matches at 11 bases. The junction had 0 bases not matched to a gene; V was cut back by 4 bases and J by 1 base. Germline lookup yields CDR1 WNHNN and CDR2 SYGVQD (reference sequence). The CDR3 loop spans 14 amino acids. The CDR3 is CASSASGRSYEQYF. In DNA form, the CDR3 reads TGCGCCAGCAGTGCTAGCGGGAGGTCCTACGAGCAGTACTTC.

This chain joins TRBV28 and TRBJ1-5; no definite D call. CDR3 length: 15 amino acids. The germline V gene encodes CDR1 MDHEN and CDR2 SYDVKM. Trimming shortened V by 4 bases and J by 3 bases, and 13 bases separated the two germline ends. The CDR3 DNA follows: TGTGCCAGCAGTTCTCGCCGGGTGTTCAATCAGCCCCAGCATTTT. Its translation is CASSSRRVFNQPQHF.

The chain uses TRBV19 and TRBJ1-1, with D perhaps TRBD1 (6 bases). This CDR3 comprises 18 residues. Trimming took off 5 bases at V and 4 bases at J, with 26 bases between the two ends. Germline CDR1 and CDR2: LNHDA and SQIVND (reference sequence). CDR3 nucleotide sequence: TGTGCCAGTAGTGACGAAGGGGGACGAAAAACGATCGGCACTGAAGCTTTCTTT. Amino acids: CASSDEGGRKTIGTEAFF.

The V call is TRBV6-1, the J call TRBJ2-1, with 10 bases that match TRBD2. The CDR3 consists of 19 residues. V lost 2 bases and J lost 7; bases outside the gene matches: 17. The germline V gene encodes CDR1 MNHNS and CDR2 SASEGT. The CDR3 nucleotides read TGTGCCAGCAGTGAAAAAAAGCGGACTAGCGGATTCAATAGGAATGAGCAGTTCTTC. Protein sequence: CASSEKKRTSGFNRNEQFF.

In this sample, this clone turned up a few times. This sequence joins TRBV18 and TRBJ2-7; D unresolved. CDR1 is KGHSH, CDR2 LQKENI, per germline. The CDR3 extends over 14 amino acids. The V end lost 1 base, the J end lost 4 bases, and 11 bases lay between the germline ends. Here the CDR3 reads CASSPRQNRYEQYF. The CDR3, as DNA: TGTGCCAGCTCACCACGTCAGAACCGTTACGAGCAGTACTTC.

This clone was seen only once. CDR3 in DNA: TGTGCCAGCAGCCCCCAAGCGGGAGGGCCCTTTGGCACAGATACGCAGTATTTT. Translated, it gives CASSPQAGGPFGTDTQYF. The chain carries TRBV3-1 (or the pseudogene TRBV3-2) and TRBJ2-3; 10 bases fit TRBD2. The V segment lost 4 bases and the J segment 1 base; nucleotides outside the gene matches: 11. CDR1 LGHDT and CDR2 YNNKEL come from the germline V gene (reference sequence). The CDR3 is 18 residues long.

DNA of the CDR3: TGTGCCAGTAGTTCCCCCCAGGGGCCCCAGCCCCAGCATTTT. It translates to CASSSPQGPQPQHF. J is TRBJ1-5 and V is TRBV19; the D gene is possibly TRBD1 (6 bases). V dropped 5 bases and J dropped 7 bases, with 15 bases sitting between them. The germline CDR1 and CDR2 sequences are LNHDA and SQIVND (reference sequence). The CDR3 runs 14 residues.

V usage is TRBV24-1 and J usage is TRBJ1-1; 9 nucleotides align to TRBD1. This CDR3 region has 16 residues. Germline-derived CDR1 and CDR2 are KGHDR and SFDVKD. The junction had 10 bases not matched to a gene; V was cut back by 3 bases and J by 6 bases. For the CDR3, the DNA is TGTGCCACCAGTGATACGCCCGGGACAGGGCCATCTGAAGCTTTCTTT. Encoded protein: CATSDTPGTGPSEAFF.

The CDR3 coding sequence is TGCGCCAGCAGCTTGAGTTACGGGACTAGCGGCCCTCAGTATTTT. Translated, it gives CASSLSYGTSGPQYF. This chain connects TRBV5-1 to TRBJ2-3, with 11 bases that match TRBD2. CDR1 and CDR2 from the germline V gene are SGHRS and YFSETQ. The CDR3 runs to 15 residues. Trimming removed 1 base from V and 12 bases from J; junction bases left unmatched: 10.

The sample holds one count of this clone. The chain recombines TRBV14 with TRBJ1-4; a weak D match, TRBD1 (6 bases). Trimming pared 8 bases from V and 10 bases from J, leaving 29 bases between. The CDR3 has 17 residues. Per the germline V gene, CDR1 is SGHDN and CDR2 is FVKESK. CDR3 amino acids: CASGQNYGQPNRGKLFF. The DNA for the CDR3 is TGTGCCAGCGGACAAAATTACGGACAGCCCAACCGAGGAAAACTGTTTTTT.

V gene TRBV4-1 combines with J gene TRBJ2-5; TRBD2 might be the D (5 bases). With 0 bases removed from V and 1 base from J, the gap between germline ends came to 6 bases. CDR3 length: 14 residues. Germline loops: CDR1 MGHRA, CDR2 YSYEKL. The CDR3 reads CASSQDRGQETQYF. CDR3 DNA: TGCGCCAGCAGCCAAGACCGGGGCCAAGAGACCCAGTACTTC.

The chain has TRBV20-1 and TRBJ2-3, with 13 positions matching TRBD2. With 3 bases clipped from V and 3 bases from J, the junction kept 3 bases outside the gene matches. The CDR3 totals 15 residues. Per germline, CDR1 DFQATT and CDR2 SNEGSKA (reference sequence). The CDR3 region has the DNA TGCAGTGCTAGTCCGACTAGCGGGAGGACAGATACGCAGTATTTT. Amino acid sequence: CSASPTSGRTDTQYF.

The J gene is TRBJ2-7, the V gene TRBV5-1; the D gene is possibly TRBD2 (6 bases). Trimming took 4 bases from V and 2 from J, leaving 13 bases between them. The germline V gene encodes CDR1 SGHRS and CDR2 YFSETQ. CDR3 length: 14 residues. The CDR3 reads CASSPGLTPYEQYF. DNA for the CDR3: TGCGCCAGCAGCCCGGGACTTACCCCCTACGAGCAGTACTTC.